A single sample gave rise to the 19 T cell receptor beta chains below, sequenced in a study of T cells in localized non-small cell lung cancer. The table came from immunoSEQ multiplex PCR; TCRdb's copy has only in-frame clones and leaves some out. Here the sample spans under 40,000 clones, around 84% being singletons. Source: peripheral blood, taken before any cancer treatment. The receptors here all came from a male donor aged 60 or over with stage III lung adenocarcinoma.

The chain has TRBV6-5 and TRBJ2-5; a possible D gene is TRBD2 (6 bases). Germline V lookup: CDR1 MNHEY, CDR2 SVGAGI. The CDR3 is 16 amino acids. Trimming removed 2 bases from V and 2 bases from J, with 15 bases in between. The CDR3 loop reads CASSYRGRRGQETQYF. The CDR3 DNA reads TGTGCCAGCAGTTACCGGGGGAGACGAGGACAAGAGACCCAGTACTTC.

V is TRBV7-9 and J is TRBJ2-5, with D perhaps TRBD2 (5 bases). The CDR3 has 12 residues. Germline values: CDR1 SEHNR, CDR2 FQNEAQ (reference sequence). V gave up 1 base and J gave up 7 bases, with 7 bases separating them. The CDR3 DNA follows: TGTGCCAGCAGCTTAGATCGGGGGACCCAGTACTTC. This translates into CASSLDRGTQYF.

On this clone: The junction departs from germline at one end; a sequencing error may be responsible. The V and J genes are TRBV19 and TRBJ2-7; possible D gene TRBD1, 6 bases. Germline CDR1 is LNHDA and CDR2 is SQIVND (reference sequence). This CDR3 has 11 amino acids. CDR3 DNA: TGTGCCAGTAGTATAGTTGGGGACATCTCTTTC. Translating gives CASSIVGDISF.

This clone was seen only once. This chain connects TRBV5-5 to TRBJ2-5, with TRBD1 identical over 11 bases. This CDR3 has 18 amino acids. Germline CDR1 is SGHKS and CDR2 is YYEKEE (reference sequence). J lost 5 bases, V lost 4 bases, and 16 bases had no gene match. The CDR3 DNA sequence: TGTGCCAGCAGCGAAGGGACAGGGGGAAACCTTTCATGGGAGACCCAGTACTTC. Amino acid sequence: CASSEGTGGNLSWETQYF.

The sample holds a few counts of this clone. The rearrangement links TRBV28 to TRBJ1-1; D not resolved. The germline V gene has CDR1 MDHEN and CDR2 SYDVKM. The germline V and J ends were trimmed by 2 bases and 1 base, with 5 bases remaining between them. The length of the CDR3 is 13 residues. The CDR3 nucleotides read TGTGCCAGCAGTTTAATGGCGAACACTGAAGCTTTCTTT. Translated, it gives CASSLMANTEAFF.

V gene TRBV5-6 combines with J gene TRBJ2-7; D unclear. V lost 4 bases, J lost 5 bases, and 19 bases lay in between. CDR1 is SGHDT, CDR2 YYEEEE, per germline. The CDR3 is made up of 15 amino acids. The CDR3 DNA is TGTGCCAGCAGCCCGGTGCGAGGCGCGATCGACGAGCAGTACTTC. This translates into CASSPVRGAIDEQYF.

This chain uses TRBV13 with TRBJ1-1; D remains unclear. The CDR3 runs to 14 residues. CDR1 and CDR2 from the germline V gene are PRHDT and FYEKMQ (reference sequence). V was shortened by 0 bases and J by 0 bases, with 5 bases between the two germline ends. The CDR3 region has the DNA TGTGCCAGCAGCTTAGGAGGGTTGAACACTGAAGCTTTCTTT. Amino acid sequence: CASSLGGLNTEAFF. Together with reference TRBV13 and TRBJ1-1, the CDR3 gives the full variable domain: AAGVIQSPRHLIKEKRETATLKCYPIPRHDTVYWYQQGPGQDPQFLISFYEKMQSDKGSIPDRFSAQQFSDYHSELNMSSLELGDSALYFCASSLGGLNTEAFFGQGTRLTVV.

The chain links TRBV19 to TRBJ1-2, with D perhaps matching TRBD1 (5 bases). CDR1 and CDR2 from the germline V gene are LNHDA and SQIVND (reference sequence). Between the trimmed V and J ends, which lost 6 bases and 2 bases, there was a span of 16 bases. This CDR3 spans 15 amino acids. CDR3 residues: CASRLGDGYNYGYTF. The CDR3, as DNA: TGTGCCAGTAGACTAGGGGACGGCTACAACTATGGCTACACCTTC.

The chain has TRBV25-1 and TRBJ1-4, with 10 bases fitting TRBD1. Germline CDR1 reads MGHDK; CDR2 reads SYGVNS. J lost 8 bases, V lost 5 bases, and 8 bases had no gene match. The CDR3 is 15 amino acids. CDR3 sequence: CASSNAGQGYEKLFF. In DNA form, the CDR3 reads TGTGCCAGCAGTAACGCGGGACAGGGGTACGAAAAACTGTTTTTT. The variable domain in full, completed from reference TRBV25-1 and TRBJ1-4, reads EADIYQTPRYLVIGTGKKITLECSQTMGHDKMYWYQQDPGMELHLIHYSYGVNSTEKGDLSSESTVSRIRTEHFPLTLESARPSHTSQYLCASSNAGQGYEKLFFGSGTQLSVL.

The V gene is TRBV5-1, the J gene TRBJ2-3; D ambiguous. Germline V gene data show CDR1 as SGHRS and CDR2 as YFSETQ. The CDR3 sequence is 15 residues long. The V and J ends lost 4 bases and 2 bases respectively, with 14 bases between them. The CDR3 DNA is TGCGCCAGCAGCCGGTCCGGGCCGAACACAGATACGCAGTATTTT. This translates into CASSRSGPNTDTQYF.

This clone was observed once. The V gene is TRBV11-2, the J gene TRBJ2-7; 10 bases line up with TRBD2. Matching the DNA end better, TRBJ2-1 makes the J call doubtful. Germline V gene lookup returns CDR1 SGHAT and CDR2 FQNNGV. CDR3 length: 17 residues. The CDR3 bases are TGTGCCAGCAGCTTAGGAATAGCGGGAGGAAGGGGCAATGAGCAGTTCTTC. Protein sequence: CASSLGIAGGRGNEQFF.

The chain recombines TRBV6-6 with TRBJ2-7; TRBD2 aligns across 11 bases. The trim removed 6 bases at V and 3 bases at J, leaving 7 bases unmatched. The germline gives CDR1 MNHNY, CDR2 SVGAGI (reference sequence). This CDR3 has 15 residues. The CDR3 region is CASSPGLAEVYEQYF. Here the CDR3 DNA reads TGTGCCAGCAGCCCGGGACTAGCGGAGGTCTACGAGCAGTACTTC.

This clone was counted a single time. The chain recombines TRBV27 with TRBJ2-7; D is possibly TRBD2 (6 bases). The CDR3 sequence is 14 residues long. V lost 2 bases and J lost 2, with 10 bases in between. Germline V gene data show CDR1 as MNHEY and CDR2 as SMNVEV (reference sequence). The CDR3 sequence: CASSLGTPAYEQYF. The CDR3 region has the DNA TGTGCCAGCAGTTTAGGGACTCCCGCCTACGAGCAGTACTTC.

This clone was counted once. The chain has TRBV11-2 and TRBJ2-1, with 7 bases identical to TRBD2. There are 18 residues in the CDR3. J gave up 0 bases and V 0 bases, and 8 bases lay outside the gene matches. CDR1 is SGHAT and CDR2 is FQNNGV in the germline V gene. This chain's CDR3 is CASSLESGATSSYNEQFF. The CDR3, as DNA: TGTGCCAGCAGCTTAGAGAGCGGGGCTACTAGCTCCTACAATGAGCAGTTCTTC.

With regard to this clone: Relative to the germline gene, one junction end is altered; a read error may explain this. The V and J genes are TRBV6-1 and TRBJ2-1; possible D gene TRBD1, 6 bases. This CDR3 comprises 9 residues. Germline V gives CDR1 MNHNS, CDR2 SASEGT. Here the CDR3 reads CASRAGAIF. The CDR3 DNA reads as TGTGCCAGCAGGGCAGGGGCGATCTTC.

V usage is TRBV30 and J usage is TRBJ1-4, with D maybe TRBD1 (6 bases). Germline CDR1 is GTSNPN and CDR2 is SVGIG (reference sequence). The CDR3 extends over 14 amino acids. V lost 3 bases and J 7 bases, leaving 15 bases between the germline ends. CDR3 sequence reads: CAWRDTGRGEKLFF. In DNA form, the CDR3 reads TGTGCCTGGAGAGATACAGGGAGAGGTGAAAAACTGTTTTTT.

V gene TRBV9 combines with J gene TRBJ1-3, with TRBD1 matching 8 bases. The germline CDR1 and CDR2 sequences are SGDLS and YYNGEE. V lost 1 base and J lost 0; bases outside the gene matches: 6. The CDR3 extends over 17 amino acids. The CDR3 DNA follows: TGTGCCAGCAGCGTAAGGACAGGGTCAAGCTCTGGAAACACCATATATTTT. This codes for CASSVRTGSSSGNTIYF.

The chain couples TRBV21-1 to TRBJ2-6; the table's D call TRBD1 went unverified against the DNA. TRBV21-1 represents a pseudogene. This CDR3 region has 20 residues. The CDR3 loop reads CASSKALTAGSKSRANVLTF. For the CDR3, the DNA is TGTGCCAGCAGCAAAGCGCTTACCGCAGGGTCCAAGTCTCGGGCCAACGTCCTGACTTTC.

The chain recombines TRBV27 with TRBJ2-3; 9 nucleotides align to TRBD2. Unmatched junction bases numbered 8, after V lost 2 bases and J lost 5 bases. The CDR3 runs 16 residues. The V gene's germline CDR1 is MNHEY and CDR2 SMNVEV (reference sequence). CDR3 in amino acids: CASSLNGGRAKDTQYF. In DNA, the CDR3 is TGTGCCAGCAGTTTAAACGGCGGGAGGGCCAAAGATACGCAGTATTTT.